This T cell receptor (beta chain) stems from a study of cytotoxic CD8 clonotypes in ibrutinib-treated CLL. Germline CDR1 is SNHLY and CDR2 is FYNNEI. The CDR3 runs to 12 residues. V was trimmed by 6 bases and J by 9 bases, leaving 12 bases between them. Sequenced by immunoSEQ multiplex PCR; TCRdb stores in-frame clones only, minus some. The profile shows 30,000 to 40,000 clones, 49% of them singletons. This clonotype originated in a human donor with chronic lymphocytic leukemia. The genes are TRBV2 and TRBJ2-1, with a tentative D call TRBD1 (6 bases). The sequences come from PBMCs, collected before ibrutinib treatment. The CDR3 is CASSRDMGEQFF. In DNA, the CDR3 is TGTGCCAGCAGCCGGGACATGGGTGAGCAGTTCTTC.